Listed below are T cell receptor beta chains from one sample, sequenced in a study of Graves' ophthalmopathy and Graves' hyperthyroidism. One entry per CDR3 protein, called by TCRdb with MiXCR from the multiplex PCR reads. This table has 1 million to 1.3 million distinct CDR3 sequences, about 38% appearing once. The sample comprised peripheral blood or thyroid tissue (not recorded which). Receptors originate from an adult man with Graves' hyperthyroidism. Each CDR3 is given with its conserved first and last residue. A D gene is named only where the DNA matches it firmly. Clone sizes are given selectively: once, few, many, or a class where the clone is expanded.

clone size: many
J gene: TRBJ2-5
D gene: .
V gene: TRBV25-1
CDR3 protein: CASSEARIWETQYF
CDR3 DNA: TGTGCCAGCAGTGAAGCAAGGATCTGGGAGACCCAGTACTTC

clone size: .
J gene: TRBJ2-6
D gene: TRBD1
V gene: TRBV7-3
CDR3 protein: CASSLLLDRVISGANVLTF
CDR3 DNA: TGTGCCAGCAGCTTACTCTTGGACAGGGTAATCTCTGGGGCCAACGTCCTGACTTTC

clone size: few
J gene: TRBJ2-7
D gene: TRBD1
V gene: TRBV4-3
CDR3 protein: CASSHAQTGGMHEQYF
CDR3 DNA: TGCGCCAGCAGCCACGCCCAAACAGGGGGGATGCACGAGCAGTACTTC

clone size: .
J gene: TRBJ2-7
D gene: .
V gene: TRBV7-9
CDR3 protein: CASSLGAARPGEQYF
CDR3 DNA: TGTGCCAGCAGCTTAGGGGCAGCTCGGCCGGGAGAGCAGTACTTC

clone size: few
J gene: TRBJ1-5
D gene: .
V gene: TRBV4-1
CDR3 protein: CASSQVQGAAAQHF
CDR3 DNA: TGCGCCAGCAGCCAAGTTCAGGGTGCGGCGGCCCAGCATTTT

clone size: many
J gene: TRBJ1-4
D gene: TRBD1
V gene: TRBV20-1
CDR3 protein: CSARDPQGNNEKLFF
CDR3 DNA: TGCAGTGCTAGAGATCCACAGGGGAATAATGAAAAACTGTTTTTT

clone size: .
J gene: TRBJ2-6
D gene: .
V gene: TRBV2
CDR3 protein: CASSEARDLTF
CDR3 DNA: TGTGCCAGCAGTGAAGCGCGAGACCTGACTTTC

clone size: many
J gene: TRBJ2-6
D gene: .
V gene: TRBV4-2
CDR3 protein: CASSHAIWDYGANVLTF
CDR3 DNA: TGTGCCAGCAGCCACGCCATATGGGATTATGGGGCCAACGTCCTGACTTTC

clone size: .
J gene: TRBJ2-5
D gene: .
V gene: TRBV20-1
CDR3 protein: CSASPPTGGETQYF
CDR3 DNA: TGCAGTGCTAGTCCCCCAACCGGAGGAGAGACCCAGTACTTC

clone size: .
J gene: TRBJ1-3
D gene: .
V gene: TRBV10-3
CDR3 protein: CATSVATHMAEQAYGNTIYF
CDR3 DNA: TGTGCCACCTCGGTGGCTACCCATATGGCTGAACAGGCCTATGGAAACACCATATATTTT

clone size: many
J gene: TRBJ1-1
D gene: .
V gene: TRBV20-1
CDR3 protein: CSARGTFF
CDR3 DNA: TGCAGTGCTAGAGGAACTTTCTTT

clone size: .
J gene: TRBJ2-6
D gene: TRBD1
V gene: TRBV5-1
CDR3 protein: CASRGRGYSGANVLTF
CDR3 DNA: TGCGCCAGCAGAGGCAGGGGGTACTCTGGGGCCAACGTCCTGACTTTC

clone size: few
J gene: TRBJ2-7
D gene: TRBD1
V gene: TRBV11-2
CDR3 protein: CASSWVPGTVSYEQYF
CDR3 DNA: TGTGCCAGCAGCTGGGTACCCGGGACAGTCTCCTACGAGCAGTACTTC

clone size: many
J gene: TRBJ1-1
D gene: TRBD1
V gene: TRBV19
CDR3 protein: CASKQGAAEAFF
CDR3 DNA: TGTGCCAGTAAACAGGGGGCAGCTGAAGCTTTCTTT

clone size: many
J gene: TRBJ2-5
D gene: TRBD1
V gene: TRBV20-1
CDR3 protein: CSASDRGQETQYF
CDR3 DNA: TGCAGTGCTAGTGACAGGGGACAAGAGACCCAGTACTTC

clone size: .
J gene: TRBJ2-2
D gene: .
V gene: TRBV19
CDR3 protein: CASSILGAGPNTGELFF
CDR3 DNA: TGTGCCAGTAGTATACTGGGTGCGGGGCCGAACACCGGGGAGCTGTTTTTT

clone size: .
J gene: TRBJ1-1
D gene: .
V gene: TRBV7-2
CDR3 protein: CASSLEQSFF
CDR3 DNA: TGTGCCAGCAGCTTAGAACAGTCTTTCTTT

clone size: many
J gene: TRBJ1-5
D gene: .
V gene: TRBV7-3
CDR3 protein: CASSLTLDQPQHF
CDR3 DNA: TGTGCCAGCAGCCTAACGTTAGATCAGCCCCAGCATTTT

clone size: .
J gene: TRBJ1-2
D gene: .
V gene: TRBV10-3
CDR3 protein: CAISVQREGLHSGYTF
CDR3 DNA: TGTGCCATCAGTGTTCAGCGGGAGGGGCTACACTCTGGCTACACCTTC

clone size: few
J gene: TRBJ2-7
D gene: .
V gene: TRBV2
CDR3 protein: CASSELAAPERYF
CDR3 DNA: TGTGCCAGCAGTGAATTGGCAGCTCCCGAGCGGTACTTC

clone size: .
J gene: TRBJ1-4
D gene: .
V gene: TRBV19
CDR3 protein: CASTPRGGVEKLFF
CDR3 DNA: TGTGCCAGTACCCCCCGGGGGGGGGTCGAAAAACTGTTTTTT

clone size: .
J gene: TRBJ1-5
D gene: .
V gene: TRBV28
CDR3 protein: CASTVSRARQPQHF
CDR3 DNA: TGTGCCAGCACTGTATCGAGGGCCCGGCAGCCCCAGCATTTT

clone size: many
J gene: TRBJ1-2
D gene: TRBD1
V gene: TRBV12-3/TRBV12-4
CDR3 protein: CASRLPDRADGYTF
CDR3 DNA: TGTGCCAGCAGGTTGCCGGACAGGGCCGATGGCTACACCTTC

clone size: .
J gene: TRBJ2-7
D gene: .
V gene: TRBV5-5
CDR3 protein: CASTLGFYEQYF
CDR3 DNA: TGTGCCAGCACTTTGGGATTCTACGAGCAGTACTTC

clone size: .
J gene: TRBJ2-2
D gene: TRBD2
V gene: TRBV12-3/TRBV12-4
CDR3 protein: CASSSTGTRRAGELFF
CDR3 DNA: TGTGCCAGCAGTTCGACCGGGACTAGGAGGGCCGGGGAGCTGTTTTTT

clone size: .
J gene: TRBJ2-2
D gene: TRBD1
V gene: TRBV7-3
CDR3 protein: CASSPQGVPGELFF
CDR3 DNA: TGTGCCAGCAGCCCTCAGGGGGTACCCGGGGAGCTGTTTTTT

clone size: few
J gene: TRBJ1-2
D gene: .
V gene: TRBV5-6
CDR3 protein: CASSSRDGYGYTF
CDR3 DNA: TGTGCCAGCAGCTCACGGGACGGCTATGGCTACACCTTC

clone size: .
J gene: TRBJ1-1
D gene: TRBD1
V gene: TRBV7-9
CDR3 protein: CASSLPRDRARKPSNTEAFF
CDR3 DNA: TGTGCCAGCAGCCTGCCCCGAGACAGGGCACGAAAACCTTCGAACACTGAAGCTTTCTTT

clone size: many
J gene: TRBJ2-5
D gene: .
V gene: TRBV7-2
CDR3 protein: CASSRRSRGAQETQYF
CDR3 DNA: TGTGCCAGCAGCCGGAGGAGCCGGGGAGCACAAGAGACCCAGTACTTC

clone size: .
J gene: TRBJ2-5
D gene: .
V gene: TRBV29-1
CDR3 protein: CSLAMGGGADQYF
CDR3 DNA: TGCAGCTTAGCGATGGGGGGGGGCGCCGACCAGTACTTC

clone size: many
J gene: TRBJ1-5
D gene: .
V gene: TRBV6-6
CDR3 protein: CASSKQGMSHTYSNQPQHF
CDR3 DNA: TGTGCCAGCAGTAAGCAGGGTATGAGCCATACGTATAGCAATCAGCCCCAGCATTTT

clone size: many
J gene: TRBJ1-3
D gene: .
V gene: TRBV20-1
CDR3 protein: CSGDRGEGCRNTIYF
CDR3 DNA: TGCAGTGGGGATCGTGGGGAGGGATGTCGAAACACCATATATTTT

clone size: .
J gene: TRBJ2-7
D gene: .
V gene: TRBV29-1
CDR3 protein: CSVTIQDRYSYEQYF
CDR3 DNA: TGCAGCGTTACGATACAGGACAGATACTCCTACGAGCAGTACTTC

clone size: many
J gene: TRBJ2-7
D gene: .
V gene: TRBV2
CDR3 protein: CASSVFEQYF
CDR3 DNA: TGTGCCAGCAGTGTATTCGAGCAGTACTTC

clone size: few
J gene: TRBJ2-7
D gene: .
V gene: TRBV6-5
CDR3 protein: CASSPSETYEQYF
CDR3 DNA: TGTGCCAGCAGCCCTAGCGAGACCTACGAGCAGTACTTC

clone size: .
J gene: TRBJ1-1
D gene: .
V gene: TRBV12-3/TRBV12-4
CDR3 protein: CASSYGDRLNTEAFF
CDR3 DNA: TGTGCCAGCAGTTACGGTGACAGGCTGAACACTGAAGCTTTCTTT

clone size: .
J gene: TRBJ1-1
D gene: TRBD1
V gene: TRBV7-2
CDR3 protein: CASSANPVTGRTEAFF
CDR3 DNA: TGTGCCAGCAGCGCCAACCCCGTGACAGGGCGTACTGAAGCTTTCTTT

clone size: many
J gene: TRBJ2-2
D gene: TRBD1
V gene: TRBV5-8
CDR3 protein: CASREGQANTGELFF
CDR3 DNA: TGTGCCAGCAGGGAGGGACAGGCGAACACCGGGGAGCTGTTTTTT

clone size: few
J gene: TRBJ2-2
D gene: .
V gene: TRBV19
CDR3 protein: CASSINGASGELFF
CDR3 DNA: TGTGCCAGTAGTATAAATGGGGCTTCCGGGGAGCTGTTTTTT

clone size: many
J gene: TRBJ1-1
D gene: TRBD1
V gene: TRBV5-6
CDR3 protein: CASSLEDRIPEAFF
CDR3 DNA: TGTGCCAGCAGCTTGGAGGACAGGATCCCTGAAGCTTTCTTT

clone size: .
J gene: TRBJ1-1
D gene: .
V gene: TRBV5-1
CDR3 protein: CASSFMGEAFF
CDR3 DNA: TGCGCCAGCAGCTTTATGGGGGAGGCCTTCTTT

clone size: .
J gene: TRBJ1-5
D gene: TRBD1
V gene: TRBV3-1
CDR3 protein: CASNPGQQGFQPQHF
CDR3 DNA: TGTGCCAGCAACCCGGGACAGCAGGGTTTCCAGCCCCAGCATTTT

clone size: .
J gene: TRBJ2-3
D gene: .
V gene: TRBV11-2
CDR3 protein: CASSWGLRGTDTQYF
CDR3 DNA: TGTGCCAGCAGCTGGGGGCTTCGTGGAACAGATACGCAGTATTTT